Presented here are 25 T cell receptor beta chains from one specimen sequenced in a study of cytomegalovirus exposure and HLA in healthy donors. The PCR ran on 60 Vbeta and 13 Jbeta primers. The table came from immunoSEQ multiplex PCR; TCRdb's copy has only in-frame clones and leaves some out. Counted here are around 130,000 clones, approximately 88% occurring once; the ten biggest clones make up roughly 0.53%. Sequenced input: PBMCs. The receptor set was obtained from a woman aged 40 to 50 in good health and CMV-seronegative.

This clone was observed once. The chain uses TRBV7-2 and TRBJ2-2; D may be TRBD2 (5 bases). V was cut by 3 bases and J by 6 bases, with 11 bases left in between. Looked up from germline, CDR1 is SGHTA and CDR2 is FQGNSA. This CDR3 contains 14 residues. CDR3 loop: CASSLVGGSGELFF. CDR3 sequence (DNA): TGTGCCAGCAGCTTGGTGGGCGGGTCCGGGGAGCTGTTTTTT.

The CDR3 loop reads CASSSGTSGRGTDTQYF. CDR3 DNA: TGTGCCAGCAGCAGTGGGACTAGCGGGAGGGGCACAGATACGCAGTATTTT. The chain couples TRBV11-3 to TRBJ2-3; 16 bases fit TRBD2. Germline CDR1 reads SGHNT; CDR2 reads YENEEA. The CDR3 has 17 amino acids. Losses at the gene ends were 5 bases for V and 1 base for J; bases not matched to a gene: 3.

The genes are TRBV6-1 and TRBJ2-1; D unclear. With 6 bases removed from V and 8 bases from J, the gap between germline ends came to 11 bases. The CDR3 length is 12 residues. The germline gives CDR1 MNHNS, CDR2 SASEGT. The CDR3 DNA sequence: TGTGCCAGCAGCAAGGTAGGAGATGAGCAGTTCTTC. Translated: CASSKVGDEQFF.

This clone was observed a handful of times. The V gene is TRBV7-9, the J gene TRBJ1-2, with 7 bases fitting TRBD1. Trimming at V came to 5 bases and at J to 6 bases, leaving 12 bases not matched to a gene. Germline V gene lookup returns CDR1 SEHNR and CDR2 FQNEAQ (reference sequence). This CDR3 comprises 15 residues. CDR3: CASSQEWLGGDGYTF. The CDR3 nucleotides read TGTGCCAGCAGCCAAGAATGGTTAGGGGGCGATGGCTACACCTTC.

The chain is built from TRBV5-1 and TRBJ2-7; 7 positions match TRBD1. CDR3 size: 16 residues. The ends lost 2 bases at V and 2 bases at J; junction bases unmatched: 10. Germline CDR1 reads SGHRS; CDR2 reads YFSETQ. This chain's CDR3 is CASSLQAGQDAYEQYF. The CDR3 nucleotides are TGCGCCAGCAGCTTACAAGCCGGACAGGACGCCTACGAGCAGTACTTC.

A single count supports this clone. The V call is TRBV7-8, the J call TRBJ2-5; a possible D gene is TRBD2 (5 bases). V was clipped by 4 bases and J by 2 bases, with 17 bases between them. This CDR3 contains 16 residues. The germline V gene encodes CDR1 SGHVS and CDR2 FQNEAQ. This chain's CDR3 is CASSSSTTFSQETQYF. CDR3 nucleotides: TGTGCCAGCAGCTCTAGCACGACTTTTTCTCAAGAGACCCAGTACTTC.

This clone was seen only a few times. Mismatch with germline at one junction end may stem from a read error. This chain connects TRBV7-7 to TRBJ2-1; 15 nucleotides line up with TRBD2. From germline, CDR1 is SSHAT and CDR2 FNYEAQ (reference sequence). The CDR3 runs to 15 residues. The CDR3 loop is CASSGGLAGGNEQFF. The CDR3 nucleotides are TGTGCTAGCAGCGGAGGACTAGCGGGGGGGAATGAGCAGTTCTTC.

The rearrangement joins TRBV27 to TRBJ1-1; no clear D. Germline V gene data show CDR1 as MNHEY and CDR2 as SMNVEV (reference sequence). The CDR3 extends over 13 amino acids. V was pared by 2 bases and J by 1 base, with 5 bases between. The CDR3 bases are TGTGCCAGCAGTTTACCAGGGAACACTGAAGCTTTCTTT. Its protein is CASSLPGNTEAFF.

This clone was seen just once. The chain uses TRBV7-9 and TRBJ1-1; 8 nucleotides agree with TRBD1. The length of the CDR3 is 16 residues. V shed 5 bases and J 6 bases; nucleotides not matched to a gene: 14. Germline CDR1 and CDR2: SEHNR and FQNEAQ (reference sequence). The CDR3 region is CASSPWTGTLSPEAFF. In DNA form, the CDR3 reads TGTGCCAGCAGCCCTTGGACAGGGACTTTATCCCCTGAAGCTTTCTTT.

The V call is TRBV19, the J call TRBJ2-1, with a possible D match to TRBD1 (5 bases). V was shortened by 4 bases and J by 0 bases, with 19 bases between the two germline ends. The CDR3 is made up of 18 amino acids. Germline V lookup: CDR1 LNHDA, CDR2 SQIVND (reference sequence). The CDR3 DNA is TGTGCCAGTAGTAGGGGTAGGGGTAGTCAGAGCTCCTACAATGAGCAGTTCTTC. Protein sequence: CASSRGRGSQSSYNEQFF.

The CDR3 nucleotides read TGTGCCAGCAGCTTACAGATCGTCAACACTGAAGCTTTCTTT. Translated: CASSLQIVNTEAFF. The V call is TRBV11-2, the J call TRBJ1-1; D ambiguous. This CDR3 has 14 residues. Germline V gives CDR1 SGHAT, CDR2 FQNNGV. V gave up 2 bases and J gave up 2 bases, with 9 bases separating them.

This clone is a singleton in its sample. The chain has TRBV6-1 and TRBJ2-1; 9 nucleotides match TRBD2. V lost 2 bases, J lost 10 bases, and 15 bases stayed unmatched. Germline V gene lookup returns CDR1 MNHNS and CDR2 SASEGT. CDR3 length: 17 amino acids. For the CDR3, the DNA is TGTGCCAGCAGTGAACGGACTAGCGCTTCGTTTGGCCGGGAGCAGTTCTTC. The encoded protein is CASSERTSASFGREQFF.

The V and J genes are TRBV28 and TRBJ1-2; 11 nucleotides match TRBD1. Germline CDR1 MDHEN, CDR2 SYDVKM. The J segment lost 8 bases and the V segment lost 3 bases, leaving 2 bases of the junction unmatched. The CDR3 runs 13 residues. The CDR3, as DNA: TGTGCCAGCAGTTTGGGACAGGGGGGAGGCTACACCTTC. Amino acids: CASSLGQGGGYTF.

This sequence joins TRBV7-2 and TRBJ2-1, with TRBD2 matching 15 bases. The germline V gene encodes CDR1 SGHTA and CDR2 FQGNSA. V was clipped by 6 bases and J by 8 bases; unmatched bases: 14. The CDR3 is 18 residues long. CDR3 amino acids: CASRKTSGTSGRLDEQFF. CDR3 in DNA: TGTGCCAGCAGAAAAACCTCCGGGACTAGCGGGAGGTTGGATGAGCAGTTCTTC.

This clone was seen only once. The chain couples TRBV7-9 to TRBJ1-3; TRBD1 matches at 9 bases. V lost 5 bases, J lost 4 bases, and 6 bases stayed unmatched. The CDR3 covers 15 residues. Germline lookup yields CDR1 SEHNR and CDR2 FQNEAQ (reference sequence). Written as DNA, the CDR3 is TGTGCCAGCAGCAAACAGGGGGCGATCGGAAACACCATATATTTT. It specifies CASSKQGAIGNTIYF.

CDR3 sequence reads: CASSSRGLGTEAFF. CDR3 DNA: TGTGCCAGCAGCTCAAGGGGTCTTGGCACTGAAGCTTTCTTT. This sequence joins TRBV7-2 and TRBJ1-1, with a weak D call TRBD1 (5 bases). The ends were cut back, 4 bases at V and 4 bases at J, with 13 bases in the middle. From germline, CDR1 is SGHTA and CDR2 FQGNSA. This CDR3 region has 14 residues.

This clone was picked up one time. This chain connects TRBV7-9 to TRBJ2-6, with a weak D call TRBD1 (5 bases). The CDR3 has 15 amino acids. V gave up 3 bases and J gave up 0 bases, with 6 bases separating them. CDR1 is SEHNR and CDR2 is FQNEAQ in the germline V gene (reference sequence). CDR3 bases: TGTGCCAGCAGCTTCAGGGCCTCTGGGGCCAACGTCCTGACTTTC. Translated: CASSFRASGANVLTF.

V is TRBV7-2 and J is TRBJ1-3, with a weak D call TRBD1 (5 bases). The germline V gene has CDR1 SGHTA and CDR2 FQGNSA. V was clipped by 0 bases and J by 0 bases, with 9 bases between them. This CDR3 spans 16 amino acids. As DNA, the CDR3 is TGTGCCAGCAGCTTAGCAGCAGGGCCCTCTGGAAACACCATATATTTT. This encodes CASSLAAGPSGNTIYF.

This clone has a single count. The V gene is TRBV5-1, the J gene TRBJ2-5; possible D gene TRBD2, 5 bases. With 0 bases removed from V and 2 bases from J, the gap between germline ends came to 11 bases. Germline assignment: CDR1 SGHRS and CDR2 YFSETQ. The CDR3 loop spans 15 amino acids. CDR3: CASSLGLASQETQYF. The CDR3 DNA reads TGCGCCAGCAGCTTGGGGCTAGCTTCACAAGAGACCCAGTACTTC.

The J gene is TRBJ2-2, the V gene TRBV4-1; 7 bases map to TRBD1. This CDR3 is built from 14 residues. Germline-derived CDR1 and CDR2 are MGHRA and YSYEKL. The junction had 7 bases not matched to a gene; V was cut back by 9 bases and J by 3 bases. CDR3 sequence: CARYGDRYTGELFF. CDR3 nucleotide sequence: TGCGCCAGATATGGGGACAGATACACCGGGGAGCTGTTTTTT.

Note on this clone: Other DNA sequences from this sample encode an identical CDR3 as well. V is TRBV11-3 and J is TRBJ1-4, with unresolved D. V lost 5 bases and J lost 3, with 13 bases in between. Germline V gene data show CDR1 as SGHNT and CDR2 as YENEEA. The CDR3 loop spans 15 amino acids. CDR3 sequence (DNA): TGTGCCAGCAGCGCCGCGGCCTCGGCTAATGAAAAACTGTTTTTT. It encodes CASSAAASANEKLFF.

The chain couples TRBV7-6 to TRBJ2-5; maybe TRBD1 (6 bases). The J call may be wrong; the DNA end is better matched by TRBJ2-7. The germline gives CDR1 SGHVS, CDR2 FNYEAQ. This CDR3 region has 14 residues. The CDR3 coding sequence is TGTGCCAGCAGCCTCCGGGACACTTCCTACGAGCAGTACTTC. Translated: CASSLRDTSYEQYF.

The chain joins TRBV27 to TRBJ2-7; perhaps TRBD1 as D (5 bases). V was pared by 3 bases and J by 0 bases, with 6 bases between. Germline V lookup: CDR1 MNHEY, CDR2 SMNVEV (reference sequence). There are 13 residues in the CDR3. CDR3 bases: TGTGCCAGCAGTTTTCAGGGCTCCTACGAGCAGTACTTC. Translation gives CASSFQGSYEQYF.

The chain uses TRBV19 and TRBJ2-7; TRBD2 matches at 7 bases. From germline, CDR1 is LNHDA and CDR2 SQIVND (reference sequence). The CDR3 contains 12 residues. V lost 4 bases and J lost 9; bases outside the gene matches: 6. CDR3 sequence reads: CASSTSSGRQYF. The CDR3 coding sequence is TGTGCCAGTAGTACTTCTAGCGGAAGGCAGTACTTC.

The rearrangement links TRBV25-1 to TRBJ2-6; 8 bases are a match to TRBD1. Germline CDR1 reads MGHDK; CDR2 reads SYGVNS. The CDR3 is 18 amino acids. V was pared by 3 bases and J by 0 bases, with 7 bases of the junction left unmatched. CDR3 bases: TGTGCCAGCAGTGACGCAGGGGGCGCTGGCTCTGGGGCCAACGTCCTGACTTTC. Its translation: CASSDAGGAGSGANVLTF.